This passage covers 17 T cell receptor beta chains from one sample sequenced in a study of blood T cell repertoires in COVID-19. The protocol was immunoSEQ multiplex PCR, while the TCRdb copy is restricted to in-frame clones and leaves out a portion. The table includes about 150,000 clones, 70% to 90% detected once. Sequencing input: peripheral blood. All receptors derive from a woman aged 55 to 70 with COVID-19, enrolled during active disease.

The chain employs TRBV3-1 (or the pseudogene TRBV3-2) and TRBJ1-1; D not certain. Germline loops: CDR1 LGHDT, CDR2 YNNKEL (reference sequence). The CDR3 is made up of 13 amino acids. Trimming left V 3 bases short and J 1 base short, with 6 bases between. The CDR3 region has the DNA TGTGCCAGCAGCCAGGGCAGGAACACTGAAGCTTTCTTT. This sequence encodes CASSQGRNTEAFF.

V and J are TRBV7-9 and TRBJ2-1; 7 bases are a match to TRBD1. Germline-derived CDR1 and CDR2 are SEHNR and FQNEAQ (reference sequence). J gave up 0 bases and V 2 bases, and 7 bases lay outside the gene matches. The CDR3 is 17 residues long. CDR3 nucleotides: TGTGCCAGCAGCTTACCCAAGACAGGGAGCTCCTACAATGAGCAGTTCTTC. Translating gives CASSLPKTGSSYNEQFF.

The chain couples TRBV6-5 to TRBJ1-6; TRBD1 aligns across 8 bases. CDR1 and CDR2 from the germline V gene are MNHEY and SVGAGI. CDR3 length: 14 amino acids. Unmatched junction bases numbered 10, after V lost 7 bases and J lost 11 bases. The CDR3 nucleotides read TGTGCCAGCAAACGGACAGGGTCGGATCCACCCCTCCACTTT. Translated, it gives CASKRTGSDPPLHF.

This chain joins TRBV4-1 and TRBJ1-1, with D perhaps matching TRBD1 (5 bases). The CDR3 is made up of 14 amino acids. V gave up 4 bases and J gave up 3 bases, with 12 bases separating them. Germline lookup yields CDR1 MGHRA and CDR2 YSYEKL. For the CDR3, the DNA is TGCGCCAGCAGCCGCGATCAGGGCCACACTGAAGCTTTCTTT. This codes for CASSRDQGHTEAFF.

The chain has TRBV19 and TRBJ1-2; 8 nucleotides match TRBD1. The CDR3 has 16 residues. CDR1 and CDR2 from the germline V gene are LNHDA and SQIVND (reference sequence). Losses at the gene ends were 5 bases for V and 8 bases for J; bases not matched to a gene: 16. CDR3 in amino acids: CASSLLQGAGLYGYTF. The CDR3 region has the DNA TGTGCCAGTAGTTTGCTTCAGGGGGCCGGTCTGTACGGCTACACCTTC.

The genes are TRBV5-1 and TRBJ1-6, with D unclear. CDR3 size: 15 residues. The germline V and J ends were trimmed by 0 bases and 4 bases, with 8 bases remaining between them. Germline lookup yields CDR1 SGHRS and CDR2 YFSETQ. The CDR3 spells CASSLVSSYNSPLHF. The CDR3 DNA reads as TGCGCCAGCAGCTTGGTCTCCAGTTATAATTCACCCCTCCACTTT.

This chain links TRBV7-8 with TRBJ2-1; a weak D match, TRBD1 (6 bases). Germline-derived CDR1 and CDR2 are SGHVS and FQNEAQ. The CDR3 covers 16 residues. Trimming stripped 5 bases from V and 2 bases from J, with 16 bases between. CDR3 residues: CASSKKGVIAYNEQFF. CDR3 nucleotide sequence: TGTGCCAGCAGCAAAAAGGGGGTCATCGCCTACAATGAGCAGTTCTTC.

This clone turned up a few times. The chain couples TRBV10-3 to TRBJ1-1; tentatively, D is TRBD1 (5 bases). Germline-derived CDR1 and CDR2 are ENHRY and SYGVKD. V shed 10 bases and J shed 3 bases, with 12 bases lying between them. CDR3 length: 12 residues. CDR3 bases: TGTGCCACCGGAGGGGTAGACACTGAAGCTTTCTTT. It specifies CATGGVDTEAFF.

The chain recombines TRBV7-8 with TRBJ2-1; possible D gene TRBD2, 6 bases. The CDR3 contains 15 residues. Germline CDR1 is SGHVS and CDR2 is FQNEAQ. Trimming removed 0 bases at V and 3 bases at J, with 9 bases between. CDR3 region: CASSLAGTYYNEQFF. The DNA of the CDR3 is TGTGCCAGCAGCTTAGCCGGGACTTACTACAATGAGCAGTTCTTC. The variable domain in full, with the rest retrieved from reference TRBV7-8 and TRBJ2-1, is GAGVSQSPRYKVAKRGQDVALRCDPISGHVSLFWYQQALGQGPEFLTYFQNEAQLDKSGLPSDRFFAERPEGSVSTLKIQRTQQEDSAVYLCASSLAGTYYNEQFFGPGTRLTVL.

The chain recombines TRBV19 with TRBJ1-6; D is possibly TRBD1 (6 bases). Trimming left V 5 bases short and J 4 bases short, with 12 bases between. CDR3 length: 15 residues. Germline V lookup: CDR1 LNHDA, CDR2 SQIVND (reference sequence). The CDR3 DNA follows: TGTGCCAGTAGTGGCAGGGGATGGTATAATTCACCCCTCCACTTT. Protein: CASSGRGWYNSPLHF.

The chain has TRBV21-1 and TRBJ1-1; the table names TRBD1, a call not compared with the DNA. TRBV21-1 is annotated as a pseudogene. This CDR3 spans 13 amino acids. The CDR3 loop reads CASSNSAGAQAFF. The CDR3 nucleotides are TGTGCCAGCAGCAATTCGGCAGGGGCACAAGCTTTCTTT.

This clone was seen only once. The rearrangement uses TRBV27 and TRBJ1-6; D not resolved. The CDR3 has 14 amino acids. In germline, CDR1 is MNHEY, CDR2 SMNVEV (reference sequence). Trimming cost V 3 bases and J 7 bases, with 10 bases left between them. DNA of the CDR3: TGTGCCAGCAGTTTTTCAACAATAAATTCACCCCTCCACTTT. Its translation is CASSFSTINSPLHF.

This clone was observed once. This rearrangement joins TRBV25-1 to TRBJ1-1, with 7 bases fitting TRBD1. The CDR3 loop spans 13 amino acids. V was pared by 6 bases and J by 1 base, with 2 bases of the junction left unmatched. The germline V gene encodes CDR1 MGHDK and CDR2 SYGVNS. The CDR3 loop is CASRTGRNTEAFF. CDR3 DNA sequence: TGTGCCAGCAGGACAGGGCGGAACACTGAAGCTTTCTTT.

In DNA, the CDR3 is TGTGCCAGCACACCGTATACGGGGTATGGCTACACCTTC. Its translation: CASTPYTGYGYTF. This chain uses TRBV7-2 with TRBJ1-2, with D hard to call. V was trimmed by 7 bases and J by 5 bases, leaving 14 bases between them. This CDR3 comprises 13 residues. CDR1 is SGHTA, CDR2 FQGNSA, per germline.

This sequence joins TRBV7-3 and TRBJ2-1; 10 bases agree with TRBD2. Germline CDR1 SGHTA, CDR2 FQGTGA. Trimming at V came to 5 bases and at J to 2 bases, leaving 6 bases not matched to a gene. The CDR3 runs 16 residues. The CDR3 DNA reads TGTGCCAGCAGCCCCGGACTAGCGGAAGCCTACAATGAGCAGTTCTTC. Translation gives CASSPGLAEAYNEQFF. Full variable domain (rest looked up from reference TRBV7-3 and TRBJ2-1): GAGVSQTPSNKVTEKGKYVELRCDPISGHTALYWYRQSLGQGPEFLIYFQGTGAADDSGLPNDRFFAVRPEGSVSTLKIQRTERGDSAVYLCASSPGLAEAYNEQFFGPGTRLTVL.

The chain carries TRBV6-1 and TRBJ2-7; D call uncertain. The CDR3 sequence is 14 residues long. CDR1 and CDR2 from the germline V gene are MNHNS and SASEGT. V lost 1 base and J lost 0, with 7 bases in between. The CDR3 loop is CASSEGLGSYEQYF. CDR3 nucleotides: TGTGCCAGCAGTGAAGGACTCGGCTCCTACGAGCAGTACTTC.

This chain links TRBV7-9 with TRBJ1-1; TRBD1 matches at 7 bases. With 6 bases clipped from V and 4 bases from J, the junction kept 8 bases outside the gene matches. The germline V gene encodes CDR1 SEHNR and CDR2 FQNEAQ (reference sequence). The CDR3 is made up of 14 amino acids. Here the CDR3 DNA reads TGTGCCAGCAGAGGGGGCTGGGGGTTCACTGAAGCTTTCTTT. It translates to CASRGGWGFTEAFF.